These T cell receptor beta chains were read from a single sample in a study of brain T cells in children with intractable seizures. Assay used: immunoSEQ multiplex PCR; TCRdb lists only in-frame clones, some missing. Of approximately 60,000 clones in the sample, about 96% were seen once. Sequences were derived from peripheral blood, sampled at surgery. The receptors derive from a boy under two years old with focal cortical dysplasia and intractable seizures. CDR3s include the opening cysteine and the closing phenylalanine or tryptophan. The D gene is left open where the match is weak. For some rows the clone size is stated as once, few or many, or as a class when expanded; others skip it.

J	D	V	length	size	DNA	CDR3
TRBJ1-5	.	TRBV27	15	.	TGTGCCAGCAGTTTAACGAGGTTGAGCAATCAGCCCCAGCATTTT	CASSLTRLSNQPQHF
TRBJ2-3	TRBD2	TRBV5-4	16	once	TGTGCCAGCAGCTTTCGACTAGCGACCGGCACAGATACGCAGTATTTT	CASSFRLATGTDTQYF
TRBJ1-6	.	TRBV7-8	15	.	TGTGCCAGCAGGCCACAGGGTTTCCAGAATTCACCCCTCCACTTT	CASRPQGFQNSPLHF
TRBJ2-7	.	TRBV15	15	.	TGTGCCACCAGCAGAGATCTGGGACAAGGTAACGAGCAGTACTTC	CATSRDLGQGNEQYF
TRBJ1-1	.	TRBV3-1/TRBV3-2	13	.	TGTGCCAGCAGCCAGACGGCTAACACTGAAGCTTTCTTT	CASSQTANTEAFF
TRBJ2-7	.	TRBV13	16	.	TGTGCCAGCAGCTTATCCCAGGGGCTGACTTCCTACGAGCAGTACTTC	CASSLSQGLTSYEQYF
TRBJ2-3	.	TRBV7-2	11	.	TGTGCCAGCAGCTGGGGTAGGGCGCAGTATTTT	CASSWGRAQYF
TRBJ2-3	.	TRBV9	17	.	TGTGCCAGCAGCGTACTCACAGGCCTTAGTAGCACAGATACGCAGTATTTT	CASSVLTGLSSTDTQYF
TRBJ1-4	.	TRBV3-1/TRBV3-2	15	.	TGTGCCAGCAGCCTGAACAGAGGACAAAGTGGAAAACTGTTTTTT	CASSLNRGQSGKLFF
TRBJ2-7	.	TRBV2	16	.	TGTGCCAGCAGTGAATCAGTGAGGCCCCCGGTCCACGAGCAGTACTTC	CASSESVRPPVHEQYF
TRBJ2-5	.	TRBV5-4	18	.	TGTGCCAGCAGCTTGGCCGGTTTGCGGGGGCGACCGGGAGAGACCCAGTACTTC	CASSLAGLRGRPGETQYF
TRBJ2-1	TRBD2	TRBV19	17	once	TGTGCCAGTAGTATAAGACTAGCGGGGGTGGCCTACAATGAGCAGTTCTTC	CASSIRLAGVAYNEQFF
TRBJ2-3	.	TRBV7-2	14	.	TGTGCCAGCAGCTTAGAGTTCAGCACAGATACGCAGTATTTT	CASSLEFSTDTQYF
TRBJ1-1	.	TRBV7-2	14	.	TGTGCCAGCAGCTTAAGTCGTCAGAACACTGAAGCTTTCTTT	CASSLSRQNTEAFF
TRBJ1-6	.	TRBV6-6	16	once	TGTGCCAGCAGTTACTCTGGGGCACAGCGGAATTCACCCCTCCACTTT	CASSYSGAQRNSPLHF
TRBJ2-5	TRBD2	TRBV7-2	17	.	TGTGCCAGCAGCTTAATGGGAGGGAGGGTTATGGAGGAGACCCAGTACTTC	CASSLMGGRVMEETQYF
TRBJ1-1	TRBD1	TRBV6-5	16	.	TGTGCCAGCAGTTTAATCTCGACAGGGGGGAACACTGAAGCTTTCTTT	CASSLISTGGNTEAFF
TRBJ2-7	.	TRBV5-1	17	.	TGCGCCAGCAGCTTAAAAATGTGGGCAGGTTCAACCTACGAGCAGTACTTC	CASSLKMWAGSTYEQYF
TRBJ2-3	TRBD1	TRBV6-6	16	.	TGTGCCAGCAGTTACCTGAGGACAGGGGCCACAGATACGCAGTATTTT	CASSYLRTGATDTQYF
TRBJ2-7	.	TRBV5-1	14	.	TGCGCCAGCAGCTCGGCCTGGGGGACCTACGAGCAGTACTTC	CASSSAWGTYEQYF
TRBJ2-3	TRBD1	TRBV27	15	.	TGTGCCAGCAGTTGGGGACAGACTTTCACAGATACGCAGTATTTT	CASSWGQTFTDTQYF
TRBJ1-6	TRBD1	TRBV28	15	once	TGTGCCAGCAGTCTTGATACAGGGGGGAATTCACCCCTCCACTTT	CASSLDTGGNSPLHF
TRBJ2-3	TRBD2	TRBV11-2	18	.	TGTGCCAGCAGCTTAAGGTGGCAGCGGGGGGTAGAGACAGATACGCAGTATTTT	CASSLRWQRGVETDTQYF
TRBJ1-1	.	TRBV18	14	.	TGTGCCAGCTCACCACCGCGACAGAACACTGAAGCTTTCTTT	CASSPPRQNTEAFF
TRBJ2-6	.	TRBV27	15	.	TGTGCCAGCAGTCAGTGGTCCTCTGGGGCCAACGTCCTGACTTTC	CASSQWSSGANVLTF
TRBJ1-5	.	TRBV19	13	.	TGTGCCAGTAGTGTACAGGGAGGGCAGCCCCAGCATTTT	CASSVQGGQPQHF
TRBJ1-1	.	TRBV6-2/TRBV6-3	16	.	TGTGCCAGCAGTTACTCACTCGACAGAGTTAACACTGAAGCTTTCTTT	CASSYSLDRVNTEAFF
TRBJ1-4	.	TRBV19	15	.	TGTGCCAGTAGTATGCGGGTAGAAGCTAATGAAAAACTGTTTTTT	CASSMRVEANEKLFF
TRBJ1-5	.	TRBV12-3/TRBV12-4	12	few	TGTGCCAGCCGGGGGCCAGGTCAGCCCCAGCATTTT	CASRGPGQPQHF
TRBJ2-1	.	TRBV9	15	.	TGTGCCAGCAGCAACCCCCAGGACCCACGCAATGAGCAGTTCTTC	CASSNPQDPRNEQFF
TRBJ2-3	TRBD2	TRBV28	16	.	TGTGCCAGCAGTTTCGGCAGCGGGAGGCGGGTAGATACGCAGTATTTT	CASSFGSGRRVDTQYF
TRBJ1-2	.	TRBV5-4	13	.	TGTGCCAGCAGCTTGGGCCGCGGCTATGGCTACACCTTC	CASSLGRGYGYTF
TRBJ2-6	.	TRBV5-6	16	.	TGTGCCAGCAGCTTTAGCTTGGGGGCTGGGGCCAACGTCCTGACTTTC	CASSFSLGAGANVLTF
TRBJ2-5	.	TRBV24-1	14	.	TGTGCCACCAACCTAGGGGGTTTGGGAGAGACCCAGTACTTC	CATNLGGLGETQYF
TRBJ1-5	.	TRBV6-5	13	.	TGTGCCAGCACCCGGACATATTATCAGCCCCAGCATTTT	CASTRTYYQPQHF
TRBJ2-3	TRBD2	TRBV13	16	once	TGTGCCAGCAGCTCTGGCGGGAGGGCCGGACGAGATACGCAGTATTTT	CASSSGGRAGRDTQYF
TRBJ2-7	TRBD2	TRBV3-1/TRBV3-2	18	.	TGTGCCAGCAGCCAAGTAAGACGGGAGGGCTTTTACCTCTACGAGCAGTACTTC	CASSQVRREGFYLYEQYF
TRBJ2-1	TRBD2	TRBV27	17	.	TGTGCCAGCAGTTCACGAATAGCGGGACCCTCCTACAATGAGCAGTTCTTC	CASSSRIAGPSYNEQFF
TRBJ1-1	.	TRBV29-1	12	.	TGCAGCGTTGAAGATCCCAGGGCTGAAGCTTTCTTT	CSVEDPRAEAFF
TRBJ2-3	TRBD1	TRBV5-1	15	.	TGCGCCAGCCACATTAAGGGGGCCGGTCCAGATACGCAGTATTTT	CASHIKGAGPDTQYF
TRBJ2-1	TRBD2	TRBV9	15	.	TGTGCCAGCAGCGTGGCGACTAGCGTTTACAATGAGCAGTTCTTC	CASSVATSVYNEQFF
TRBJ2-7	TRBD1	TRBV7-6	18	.	TGTGCCAGCAATCGATTTATTTACCCAGGGGGTATTCCTTCCGAGCAGTACTTC	CASNRFIYPGGIPSEQYF
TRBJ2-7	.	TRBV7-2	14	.	TGTGCCAGCAGTTCCAGCGGCGGGGCCTACGAGCAGTACTTC	CASSSSGGAYEQYF
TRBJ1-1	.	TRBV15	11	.	TGTGCCACCAGCCGGGGGGCGGAGGCTTTCTTT	CATSRGAEAFF
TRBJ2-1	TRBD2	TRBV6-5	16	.	TGTGCCAGCAGTTCGAGACTAGCGGGAGGGCCGGATGAGCAGTTCTTC	CASSSRLAGGPDEQFF
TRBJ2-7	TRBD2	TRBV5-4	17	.	TGTGCCAGCAGCTTCCGGGGACTAGCGGGGGGTCGATACGAGCAGTACTTC	CASSFRGLAGGRYEQYF
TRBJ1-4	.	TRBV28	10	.	TGTGCCAGCCGTAGTGAAAAACTGTTTTTT	CASRSEKLFF
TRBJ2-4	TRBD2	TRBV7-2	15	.	TGTGCCAGCAGCTTAGGACTAGCGGGAGAAAACATTCAGTACTTC	CASSLGLAGENIQYF